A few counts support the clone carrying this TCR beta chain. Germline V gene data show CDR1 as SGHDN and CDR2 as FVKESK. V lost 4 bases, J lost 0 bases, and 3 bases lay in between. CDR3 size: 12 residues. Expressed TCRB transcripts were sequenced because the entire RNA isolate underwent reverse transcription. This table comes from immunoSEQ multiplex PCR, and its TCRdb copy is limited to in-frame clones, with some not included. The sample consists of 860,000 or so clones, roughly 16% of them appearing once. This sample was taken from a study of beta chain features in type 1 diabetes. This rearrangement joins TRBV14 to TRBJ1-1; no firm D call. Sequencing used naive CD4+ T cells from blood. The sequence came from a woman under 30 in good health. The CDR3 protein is CASSLLNTEAFF. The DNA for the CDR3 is TGTGCCAGCAGCCTTTTGAACACTGAAGCTTTCTTT. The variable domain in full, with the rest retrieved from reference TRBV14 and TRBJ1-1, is EAGVTQFPSHSVIEKGQTVTLRCDPISGHDNLYWYRRVMGKEIKFLLHFVKESKQDESGMPNNRFLAERTGGTYSTLKVQPAELEDSGVYFCASSLLNTEAFFGQGTRLTVV.